The T cell receptor beta chain under discussion was sequenced for a study of T cells in Graves' hyperthyroidism and ophthalmopathy. The blood was taken when hyperthyroidism was first diagnosed, before any ophthalmopathy symptoms showed up. The PBMCs were taken from approximately 9.7 ml of fresh peripheral blood. Study results and limitations: With a median lead of around 5.9 months before onset, the model predicted ophthalmopathy. Patients with ophthalmopathy were separated from those with stable hyperthyroidism by a 13 V-J model.

This clonotype occurred a few times. Its antigen is still unknown. Germline values: CDR1 MNHNS, CDR2 SASEGT. The ends were cut back, 2 bases at V and 0 bases at J, with 12 bases in the middle. The CDR3 has 16 residues. Using RNA transcripts as the source, TCR beta CDR3 regions were amplified. HTBI primers were the set used in a first-round RT-PCR of the TCR CDR3. TCRdb reanalysed the multiplex PCR reads using MiXCR and keeps one entry per CDR3 protein. The sample yields approximately 720,000 distinct CDR3 sequences, around 19% seen once. This receptor was taken from a woman in her forties or fifties with Graves' hyperthyroidism that later progressed to Graves' ophthalmopathy. The chain combines TRBV6-1 with TRBJ2-3; possibly TRBD2 for D (5 bases). Sequenced material: blood. CDR3 region: CASSEWTDDSTDTQYF. Written as DNA, the CDR3 is TGTGCCAGCAGTGAATGGACTGACGATAGCACAGATACGCAGTATTTT.